The sequence of this T cell receptor (beta chain) was determined in a study of CD8 T cells in Susac syndrome. Random hexamers were used to reverse transcribe the RNA input (about 0.5 to 1 ug). TCRdb reanalysed the immunoSEQ multiplex PCR reads using MiXCR and keeps one entry per CDR3 protein. The sample carries some 180,000 distinct CDR3 sequences, 85% to 95% recorded once. V was trimmed by 4 bases and J by 2 bases, leaving 14 bases between them. This CDR3 region has 16 residues. The receptor comes from a human donor in good health. The sequencing input was CD4+ T cells from PBMCs. The rearrangement links TRBV23-1 to TRBJ2-2; perhaps TRBD1 as D (5 bases). TRBV23-1 is annotated as an ORF whose role is uncertain. Written as DNA, the CDR3 is TGCGCCAGCAGTCTATCTTCCAGGGATAACACCGGGGAGCTGTTTTTT. Its translation is CASSLSSRDNTGELFF.